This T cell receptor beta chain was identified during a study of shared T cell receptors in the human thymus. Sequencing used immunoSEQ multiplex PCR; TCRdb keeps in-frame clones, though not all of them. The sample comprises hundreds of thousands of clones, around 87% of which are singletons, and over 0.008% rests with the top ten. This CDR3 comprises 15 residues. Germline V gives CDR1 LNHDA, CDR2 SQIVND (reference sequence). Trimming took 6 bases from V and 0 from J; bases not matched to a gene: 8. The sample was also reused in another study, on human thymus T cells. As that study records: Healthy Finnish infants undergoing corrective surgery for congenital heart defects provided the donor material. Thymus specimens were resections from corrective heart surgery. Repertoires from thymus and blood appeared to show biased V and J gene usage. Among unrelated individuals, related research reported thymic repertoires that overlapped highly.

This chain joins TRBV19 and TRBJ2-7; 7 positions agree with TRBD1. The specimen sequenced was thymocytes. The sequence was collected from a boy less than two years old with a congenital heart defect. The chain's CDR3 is CASRVRDRPSYEQYF. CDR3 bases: TGTGCCAGTAGGGTTAGGGACAGACCCTCCTACGAGCAGTACTTC.